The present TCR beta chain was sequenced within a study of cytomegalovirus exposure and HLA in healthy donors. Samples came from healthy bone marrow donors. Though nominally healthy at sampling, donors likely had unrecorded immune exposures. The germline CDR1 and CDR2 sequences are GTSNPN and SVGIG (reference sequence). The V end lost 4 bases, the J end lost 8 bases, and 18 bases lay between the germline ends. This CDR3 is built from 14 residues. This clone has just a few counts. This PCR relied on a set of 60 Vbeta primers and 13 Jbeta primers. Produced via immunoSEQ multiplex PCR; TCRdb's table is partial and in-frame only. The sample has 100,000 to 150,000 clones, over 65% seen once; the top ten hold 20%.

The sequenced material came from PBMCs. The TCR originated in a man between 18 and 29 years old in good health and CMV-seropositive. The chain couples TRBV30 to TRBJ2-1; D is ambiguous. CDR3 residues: CAWMGDNRGDEQFF. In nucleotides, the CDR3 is TGTGCCTGGATGGGTGACAACCGTGGTGATGAGCAGTTCTTC.